The present TCR beta chain was sequenced within a study of blood T cell repertoires in COVID-19. Study information: Samples came from the United States, Italy and Spain, spanning acute and convalescent COVID-19. PBMCs, B-cell-depleted T cells, or T cells were the source of the cDNA or gDNA that made up the material.

Germline loops: CDR1 LNHDA, CDR2 SQIVND (reference sequence). V trimming: 4 bases; J trimming: 4 bases; junction bases outside the gene matches: 11. This CDR3 spans 16 amino acids. Authors' analysis steps: Estimation of nucleated cell counts was performed using reference gene primer amplification. TCRdb's copy holds only in-frame clones and misses some; the assay was immunoSEQ multiplex PCR. That table furnishes V, J and clone size, whereas the DNA furnished D and trimming. The data show about 180,000 clones, approximately 90% seen once. This clonotype was sampled from a woman aged 50 to 60 with acute or convalescent COVID-19. This chain links TRBV19 with TRBJ1-2, with TRBD1 matching over 8 bases. Sequencing was performed on peripheral blood. The CDR3, as DNA: TGTGCCAGTAGTACTTTGGGACAGGAGCGTTCCTATGGCTACACCTTC. This sequence encodes CASSTLGQERSYGYTF. Full variable domain (missing parts from reference TRBV19 and TRBJ1-2): DGGITQSPKYLFRKEGQNVTLSCEQNLNHDAMYWYRQDPGQGLRLIYYSQIVNDFQKGDIAEGYSVSREKKESFPLTVTSAQKNPTAFYLCASSTLGQERSYGYTFGSGTRLTVV.